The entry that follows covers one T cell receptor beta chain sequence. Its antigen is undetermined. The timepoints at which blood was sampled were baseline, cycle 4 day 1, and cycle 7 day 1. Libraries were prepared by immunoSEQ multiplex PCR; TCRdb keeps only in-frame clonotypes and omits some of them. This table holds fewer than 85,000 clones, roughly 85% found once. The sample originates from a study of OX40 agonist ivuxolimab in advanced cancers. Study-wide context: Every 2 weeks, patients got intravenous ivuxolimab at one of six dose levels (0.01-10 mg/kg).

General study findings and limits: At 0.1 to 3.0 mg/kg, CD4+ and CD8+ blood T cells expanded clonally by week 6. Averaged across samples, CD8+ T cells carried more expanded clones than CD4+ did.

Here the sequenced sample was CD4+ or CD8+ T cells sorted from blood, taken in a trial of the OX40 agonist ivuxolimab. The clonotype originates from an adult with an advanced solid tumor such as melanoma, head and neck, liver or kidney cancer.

CDR3 nucleotides: TGTGCCAGCAGTTTACCCCCCGACAGGGGTAGCAATCAGCCCCAGCATTTT. As protein: CASSLPPDRGSNQPQHF. The V call is TRBV28, the J call TRBJ1-5, with 8 bases that match TRBD1. The germline CDR1 and CDR2 sequences are MDHEN and SYDVKM. The V gene end was trimmed by 2 bases and the J gene end by 0 bases; junction bases not matched to a gene: 6. The CDR3 contains 17 residues.